The present TCR beta chain was sequenced within a study of cytomegalovirus exposure and HLA in healthy donors. Findings of the study overall: The study reported that TCR beta sequences accurately predicted HLA-A and HLA-B alleles in most subjects. The records held CMV serostatus as the only immune exposure information.

The CDR3 consists of 13 residues. The germline CDR1 and CDR2 sequences are MGHDK and SYGVNS. V shed 4 bases and J 6 bases; nucleotides not matched to a gene: 3. With respect to this clone: The antigen remains undetermined.

With 60 Vbeta and 13 Jbeta primers, the PCR was carried out. Repertoires were generated with immunoSEQ multiplex PCR, while TCRdb's copy carries only in-frame clones and drops some. The sample contains about 130,000 clones, more than 60% of which appear only once. The receptor's source is a woman between 40 and 50 years old in good health and CMV-seropositive. The chain carries TRBV25-1 and TRBJ2-3; TRBD1 matches at 8 bases. Input material: PBMCs. CDR3 nucleotides: TGTGCCAGCAGTGGCGGGACAGGTGATACGCAGTATTTT. As protein: CASSGGTGDTQYF.